One and the same sample provided the 28 T cell receptor beta chains below, sequenced in a study of human T cells and chemical hapten exposure. Time point of the sample: patch test 1, 2 weeks after DPC sensitization. Treatment: therapeutic diphenylcyclopropenone sensitization with weekly scalp DPC. TCRdb re-called the RACE reads with MiXCR, one entry per CDR3 protein. The sample has about 120,000 distinct CDR3 sequences; about an eighth are singletons. The material was whole blood, obtained in connection with sensitization to the hapten diphenylcyclopropenone (DPC). The receptors come from a man aged 18 to 30 with alopecia areata. Some clones in this sample may be carry-over from other donors' samples.

There are a few counts of this clonotype. The V gene is TRBV4-1, the J gene TRBJ1-1, with D hard to call. The V gene's germline CDR1 is MGHRA and CDR2 YSYEKL. Trimming pared 1 base from V and 5 bases from J, leaving 8 bases between. The CDR3 loop spans 13 amino acids. CDR3 nucleotide sequence: TGCGCCAGCAGCCAAGTGGGGTTTACTGAAGCTTTCTTT. This encodes CASSQVGFTEAFF.

This clonotype was picked up a small number of times. The V call is TRBV7-2, the J call TRBJ2-4, with 12 nucleotides matching TRBD2. The length of the CDR3 is 18 residues. V lost 2 bases to trimming and J lost 0 bases; unmatched junction nucleotides: 5. Germline CDR1 and CDR2: SGHTA and FQGNSA. The CDR3 reads CASSLILAGGLAKNIQYF. The CDR3 DNA sequence: TGTGCCAGCAGCTTAATCCTAGCGGGGGGGCTAGCCAAAAACATTCAGTACTTC.

This clonotype was observed a handful of times. CDR3 loop: CASSDENIQYF. CDR3 nucleotides: TGTGCCAGCAGTGACGAAAACATTCAGTACTTC. The chain carries TRBV6-6 and TRBJ2-4; D uncertain. Germline CDR1 MNHNY, CDR2 SVGAGI (reference sequence). V was cut by 5 bases and J by 5 bases, with 4 bases left in between. This CDR3 has 11 residues.

The V gene is TRBV12-3 or TRBV12-4, the J gene TRBJ1-4; no definite D call. The CDR3 is 14 amino acids. V lost 6 bases and J lost 4, with 12 bases in between. The CDR3 nucleotides are TGTGCCAGCAGCCAATCGGGTTATAATGAAAAACTGTTTTTT. This translates into CASSQSGYNEKLFF.

The chain uses TRBV14 and TRBJ1-2; D not certain. Germline CDR1 is SGHDN and CDR2 is FVKESK. Trimming took 2 bases from V and 4 from J, leaving 5 bases between them. This CDR3 has 12 residues. The CDR3 region is CASSQSLYGYTF. DNA for the CDR3: TGTGCCAGCAGCCAATCTCTCTATGGCTACACCTTC.

This clonotype was seen more than once but under ten times. The genes are TRBV14 and TRBJ2-7; the match to TRBD1 covers 10 bases. The germline gives CDR1 SGHDN, CDR2 FVKESK. Trimming cost V 4 bases and J 6 bases; bases outside gene matches: 12. The CDR3 length is 16 residues. The CDR3 nucleotides are TGTGCCAGCAGCCTCATGACAGGGGGCATTTCGGGCGAGCAGTACGTC. It specifies CASSLMTGGISGEQYV.

This clonotype occurred a few times. Written as DNA, the CDR3 is TGTGCCAGCAGCGGCTTTAGGGAGCAAGAGACCCAGTACTTC. Its translation: CASSGFREQETQYF. This chain uses TRBV7-9 with TRBJ2-5; maybe TRBD2 (5 bases). This CDR3 region has 14 residues. Trimming took 5 bases from V and 2 from J, leaving 12 bases between them. The V gene's germline CDR1 is SEHNR and CDR2 FQNEAQ (reference sequence).

The table lists this clonotype with a few counts. This chain uses TRBV7-6 with TRBJ2-7; 8 bases fit TRBD1. V gave up 1 base and J gave up 0 bases; unmatched junction bases: 5. Germline CDR1 reads SGHVS; CDR2 reads FNYEAQ. CDR3 length: 16 residues. This CDR3 is CASSLVWTGNSYEQYF. For the CDR3, the DNA is TGTGCCAGCAGCTTAGTTTGGACAGGGAACTCCTACGAGCAGTACTTC.

This clonotype was picked up many times. This chain connects TRBV4-3 to TRBJ2-3; D may be TRBD1 (6 bases). In germline, CDR1 is LGHNA, CDR2 YSLEER. The CDR3 extends over 18 amino acids. Between the trimmed V and J ends, which lost 0 bases and 0 bases, there was a span of 16 bases. CDR3 nucleotide sequence: TGCGCCAGCAGCCAAGAAAGGGCACAGGGTCGAAGCACAGATACGCAGTATTTT. Translating gives CASSQERAQGRSTDTQYF.

Here the CDR3 DNA reads TGTGCCAGCAGCCGTATAGGGCGATATGGCTACACCTTC. Residues: CASSRIGRYGYTF. The rearrangement joins TRBV11-2 to TRBJ1-2; D unclear. Trimming left V 5 bases short and J 5 bases short, with 12 bases between. The CDR3 length is 13 residues. CDR1 is SGHAT, CDR2 FQNNGV, per germline.

V usage is TRBV11-2 and J usage is TRBJ2-5, with 8 nucleotides matching TRBD1. J lost 1 base, V lost 4 bases, and 8 bases had no gene match. The germline CDR1 and CDR2 sequences are SGHAT and FQNNGV. The CDR3 has 16 residues. CDR3 amino acids: CASSSRDRGIQETQYF. The CDR3 DNA is TGTGCCAGCAGCTCTCGCGACAGGGGAATCCAAGAGACCCAGTACTTC.

This clonotype was recorded a few times. The chain joins TRBV18 to TRBJ1-6; possibly TRBD1 for D (5 bases). The germline V gene has CDR1 KGHSH and CDR2 LQKENI. The CDR3 is made up of 15 amino acids. V was clipped by 0 bases and J by 8 bases, with 11 bases between them. This CDR3 is CASSPPGGPDSPLHF. In DNA form, the CDR3 reads TGTGCCAGCTCACCACCGGGGGGTCCAGATTCACCCCTCCACTTT. Complete variable domain (other parts from reference TRBV18 and TRBJ1-6): NAGVMQNPRHLVRRRGQEARLRCSPMKGHSHVYWYRQLPEEGLKFMVYLQKENIIDESGMPKERFSAEFPKEGPSILRIQQVVRGDSAAYFCASSPPGGPDSPLHFGNGTRLTVT.

The CDR3 loop is CSALTTTREQYF. CDR3 nucleotide sequence: TGCAGTGCTTTGACCACCACTCGCGAGCAGTACTTC. The V and J genes are TRBV20-1 and TRBJ2-7, with D unclear. The germline gives CDR1 DFQATT, CDR2 SNEGSKA (reference sequence). The CDR3 totals 12 residues. Deletions cut 5 bases from V and 6 bases from J, with 14 bases between.

The rearrangement joins TRBV7-8 to TRBJ2-1; tentatively, D is TRBD1 or TRBD2 (6 bases each). V shed 0 bases and J shed 5 bases, with 14 bases lying between them. The CDR3 is 16 amino acids. The V gene's germline CDR1 is SGHVS and CDR2 FQNEAQ. For the CDR3, the DNA is TGTGCCAGCAGCTTAGCAACGGGGGCCCCGGACAATGAGCAGTTCTTC. Its translation is CASSLATGAPDNEQFF. The full variable domain, rest sourced from reference TRBV7-8 and TRBJ2-1, is GAGVSQSPRYKVAKRGQDVALRCDPISGHVSLFWYQQALGQGPEFLTYFQNEAQLDKSGLPSDRFFAERPEGSVSTLKIQRTQQEDSAVYLCASSLATGAPDNEQFFGPGTRLTVL.

The chain couples TRBV24-1 to TRBJ2-1; D unclear. Germline V gives CDR1 KGHDR, CDR2 SFDVKD. V shed 4 bases and J shed 6 bases, with 9 bases lying between them. CDR3 length: 13 amino acids. DNA of the CDR3: TGTGCCACCAGTGAAACTGTTCGCAATGAGCAGTTCTTC. It specifies CATSETVRNEQFF.

This clonotype was recorded many times. The chain couples TRBV12-3 or TRBV12-4 to TRBJ2-1; possible D gene TRBD1, 5 bases. Trimming shortened V by 5 bases and J by 13 bases, and 12 bases separated the two germline ends. This CDR3 is 11 amino acids long. CDR3 in amino acids: CASSQTVKQFF. The CDR3 DNA follows: TGTGCCAGCAGTCAGACAGTAAAACAGTTCTTC.

The sample holds a few counts of this clonotype. This chain links TRBV18 with TRBJ1-2; 10 bases are shared with TRBD1. The CDR3 runs to 15 residues. The V gene's germline CDR1 is KGHSH and CDR2 LQKENI. Germline trimming cut 6 bases from V and 6 bases from J; bases unmatched to any gene: 10. This CDR3 reads CASSLQDRGYDGYTF. The CDR3 region has the DNA TGTGCCAGCTCCCTCCAGGACAGGGGGTACGATGGCTACACCTTC.

The chain links TRBV19 to TRBJ2-6, with D possibly being TRBD1 (6 bases). Trimming removed 5 bases at V and 2 bases at J, with 16 bases between. The CDR3 runs 17 residues. Germline-derived CDR1 and CDR2 are LNHDA and SQIVND (reference sequence). The CDR3 DNA reads as TGTGCCAGTAGTTCTATGGGTTACAGGGCTGGGGCCAACGTCCTGACTTTC. This encodes CASSSMGYRAGANVLTF.

This clonotype was seen ten or more times. The rearrangement uses TRBV7-9 and TRBJ1-1; 7 nucleotides align to TRBD1. Germline CDR1 SEHNR, CDR2 FQNEAQ (reference sequence). The CDR3 is 13 residues long. V was clipped by 5 bases and J by 5 bases; unmatched bases: 5. The CDR3 region is CASSPNRGTEAFF. For the CDR3, the DNA is TGTGCCAGCAGCCCCAACAGGGGAACTGAAGCTTTCTTT.

This clonotype was found a few times. V is TRBV29-1 and J is TRBJ1-1; 8 bases match TRBD1. Germline V gene data show CDR1 as SQVTM and CDR2 as ANQGSEA. The CDR3 is 18 amino acids. After removal of 3 bases from V and 0 bases from J, the junction contained 15 bases not matched to a gene. Written as DNA, the CDR3 is TGCAGCGTTGATTCAGGGGGCTACGAGCCCCTAATGAACACTGAAGCTTTCTTT. Protein product: CSVDSGGYEPLMNTEAFF.

The chain has TRBV12-3 or TRBV12-4 and TRBJ2-7; D is possibly TRBD1 (5 bases). The CDR3 length is 12 residues. The V gene lost 5 bases and the J gene lost 3 bases, with 8 bases spanning the gap. CDR3 residues: CASSVDSYEQYF. CDR3 sequence (DNA): TGTGCCAGCAGTGTCGACAGCTACGAGCAGTACTTC.

This clonotype came up a few times. CDR3 nucleotide sequence: TGTGCCAGCAGTCGTACACGGGGGGGGTACAATGAGCAGTTCTTC. Protein product: CASSRTRGGYNEQFF. V is TRBV6-4 and J is TRBJ2-1, with 8 bases lining up with TRBD2. CDR1 and CDR2 from the germline V gene are MRHNA and SNTAGT. Trimming removed 5 bases from V and 4 bases from J; junction bases left unmatched: 7. CDR3 length: 15 residues.

The gene calls are TRBV12-3 or TRBV12-4 and TRBJ2-1; tentative D call: TRBD2 (6 bases). Deletions cut 6 bases from V and 6 bases from J, with 21 bases between. This CDR3 contains 16 residues. CDR3 amino acids: CASSLRPGLGGNEQFF. The CDR3 DNA reads TGTGCCAGCAGCCTGAGACCGGGACTGGGGGGCAATGAGCAGTTCTTC.

This clonotype was seen a handful of times. The chain recombines TRBV14 with TRBJ2-3; D possibly corresponds to TRBD2 (5 bases). The CDR3 contains 17 residues. Germline CDR1 is SGHDN and CDR2 is FVKESK. V lost 4 bases and J 2 bases, leaving 19 bases between the germline ends. This CDR3 reads CASSPQPGKRYTDTQYF. The CDR3, as DNA: TGTGCCAGCAGCCCTCAACCCGGGAAGCGGTACACAGATACGCAGTATTTT.

This clonotype was found many times. Here the CDR3 reads CASSAAIAGGSDTQYF. CDR3 nucleotides: TGTGCCAGCAGCGCAGCCATAGCGGGGGGGTCTGATACGCAGTATTTT. This chain links TRBV6-6 with TRBJ2-3; 11 bases line up with TRBD2. The CDR3 contains 16 residues. V lost 6 bases to trimming and J lost 6 bases; unmatched junction nucleotides: 11. The germline V gene encodes CDR1 MNHNY and CDR2 SVGAGI (reference sequence).

The V call is TRBV29-1, the J call TRBJ2-5, with 8 bases aligning to TRBD1. Germline V CDR1 and CDR2: SQVTM, ANQGSEA. There are 13 residues in the CDR3. J gave up 2 bases and V 6 bases, and 5 bases lay outside the gene matches. CDR3 sequence (DNA): TGCAGCGTAGCGACAGGGGTGCAAGAGACCCAGTACTTC. It codes for CSVATGVQETQYF.

This clonotype has at least ten counts. V usage is TRBV11-2 and J usage is TRBJ1-5, with a possible D match to TRBD1 (6 bases). Germline V CDR1 and CDR2: SGHAT, FQNNGV. The CDR3 has 14 amino acids. The germline V and J ends were trimmed by 3 bases and 7 bases, with 13 bases remaining between them. Here the CDR3 reads CASSLSAGTQPQHF. The CDR3 bases are TGTGCCAGCAGCTTGAGCGCGGGGACACAGCCCCAGCATTTT.

The chain links TRBV11-2 to TRBJ1-5, with 7 bases lining up with TRBD1. The length of the CDR3 is 14 residues. J lost 4 bases, V lost 5 bases, and 5 bases had no gene match. The germline CDR1 and CDR2 sequences are SGHAT and FQNNGV. The DNA of the CDR3 is TGTGCCAGCAGCCAGGGACAGCCTAATCAGCCCCAGCATTTT. Amino acid sequence: CASSQGQPNQPQHF.